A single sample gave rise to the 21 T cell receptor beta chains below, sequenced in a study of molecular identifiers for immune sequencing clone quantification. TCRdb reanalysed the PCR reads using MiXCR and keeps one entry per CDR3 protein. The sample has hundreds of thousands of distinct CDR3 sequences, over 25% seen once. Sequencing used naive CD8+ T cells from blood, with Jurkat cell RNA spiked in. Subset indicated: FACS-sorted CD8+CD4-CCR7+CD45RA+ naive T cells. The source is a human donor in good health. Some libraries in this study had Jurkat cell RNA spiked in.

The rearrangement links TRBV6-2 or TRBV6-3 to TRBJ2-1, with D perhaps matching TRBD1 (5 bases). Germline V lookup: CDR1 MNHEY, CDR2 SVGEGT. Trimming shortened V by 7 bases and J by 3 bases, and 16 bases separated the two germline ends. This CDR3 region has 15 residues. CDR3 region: CASIRSNRLYNEQFF. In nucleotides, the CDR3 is TGTGCCAGCATTCGAAGCAACAGGCTCTACAATGAGCAGTTCTTC.

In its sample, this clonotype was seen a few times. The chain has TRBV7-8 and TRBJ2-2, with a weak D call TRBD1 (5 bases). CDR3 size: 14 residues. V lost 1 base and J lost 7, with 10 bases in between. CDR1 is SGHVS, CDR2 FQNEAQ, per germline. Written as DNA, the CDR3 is TGTGCCAGCAGCTTAGGGGGCGCTGGCGGGGAGCTGTTTTTT. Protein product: CASSLGGAGGELFF.

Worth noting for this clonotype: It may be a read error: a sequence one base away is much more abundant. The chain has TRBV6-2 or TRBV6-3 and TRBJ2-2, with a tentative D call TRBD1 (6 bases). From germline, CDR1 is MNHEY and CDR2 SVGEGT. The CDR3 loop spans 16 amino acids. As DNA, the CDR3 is TGTGCCAGCAGTTACTTTGGACAGAGATACACCGGGGAGCCGTTTTTT. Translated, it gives CASSYFGQRYTGEPFF.

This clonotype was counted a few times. CDR3 nucleotide sequence: TGTGCCAGCAGTGAAAGAGGGACAGGGAGTTGGACCGGGGAGCTGTTTTTT. It yields the protein CASSERGTGSWTGELFF. The chain employs TRBV6-1 and TRBJ2-2; 9 bases map to TRBD1. The CDR3 consists of 17 residues. The V and J ends lost 2 bases and 5 bases, in that order; junction bases with no gene match: 9. Germline values: CDR1 MNHNS, CDR2 SASEGT.

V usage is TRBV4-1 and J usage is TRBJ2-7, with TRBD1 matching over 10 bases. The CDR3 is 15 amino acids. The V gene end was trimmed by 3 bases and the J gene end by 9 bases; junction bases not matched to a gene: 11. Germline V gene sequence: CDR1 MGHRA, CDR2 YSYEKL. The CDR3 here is CASSQAGTGAHAQYF. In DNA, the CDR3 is TGCGCCAGCAGCCAGGCCGGGACAGGGGCCCACGCGCAGTACTTC.

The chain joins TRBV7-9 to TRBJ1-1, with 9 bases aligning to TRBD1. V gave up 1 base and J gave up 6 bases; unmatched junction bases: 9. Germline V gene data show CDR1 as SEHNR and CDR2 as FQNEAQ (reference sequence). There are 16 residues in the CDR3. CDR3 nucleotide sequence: TGTGCCAGCAGCTTAGAGTGGGGGGACAGGGTAGCTGAAGCTTTCTTT. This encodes CASSLEWGDRVAEAFF.

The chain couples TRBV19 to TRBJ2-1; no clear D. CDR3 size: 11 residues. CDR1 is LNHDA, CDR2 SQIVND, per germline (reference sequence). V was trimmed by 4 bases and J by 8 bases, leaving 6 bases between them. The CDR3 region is CASSKEDEQFF. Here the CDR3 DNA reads TGTGCCAGTAGTAAAGAGGATGAGCAGTTCTTC.

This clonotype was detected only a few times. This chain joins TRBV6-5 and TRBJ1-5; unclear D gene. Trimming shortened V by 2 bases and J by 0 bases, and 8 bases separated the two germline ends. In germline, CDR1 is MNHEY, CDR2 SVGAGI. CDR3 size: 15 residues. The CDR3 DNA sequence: TGTGCCAGCAGTTACGACCACAATAGCAATCAGCCCCAGCATTTT. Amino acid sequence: CASSYDHNSNQPQHF.

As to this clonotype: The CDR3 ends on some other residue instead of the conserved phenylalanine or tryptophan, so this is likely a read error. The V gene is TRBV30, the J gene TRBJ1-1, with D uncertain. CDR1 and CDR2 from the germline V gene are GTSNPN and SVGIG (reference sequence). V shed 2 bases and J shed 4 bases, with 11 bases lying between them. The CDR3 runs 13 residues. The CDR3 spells CAWSFRKGTEAFS. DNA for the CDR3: TGTGCCTGGAGTTTCCGAAAGGGCACTGAAGCTTTCTCT.

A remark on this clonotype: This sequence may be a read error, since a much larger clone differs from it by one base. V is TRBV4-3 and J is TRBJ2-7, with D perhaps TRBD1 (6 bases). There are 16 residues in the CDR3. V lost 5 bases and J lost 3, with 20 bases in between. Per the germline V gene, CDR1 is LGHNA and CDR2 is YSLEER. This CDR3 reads CASSGRLVGGFYEQYF. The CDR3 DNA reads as TGCGCCAGCAGCGGGCGTTTAGTAGGGGGATTCTACGAGCAGTACTTC.

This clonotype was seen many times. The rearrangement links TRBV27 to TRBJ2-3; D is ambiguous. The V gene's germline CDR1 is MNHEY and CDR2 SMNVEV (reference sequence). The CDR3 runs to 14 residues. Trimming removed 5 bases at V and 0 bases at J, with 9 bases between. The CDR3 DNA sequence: TGTGCCAGCAGTAACCTGGACAGCACAGATACGCAGTATTTT. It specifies CASSNLDSTDTQYF.

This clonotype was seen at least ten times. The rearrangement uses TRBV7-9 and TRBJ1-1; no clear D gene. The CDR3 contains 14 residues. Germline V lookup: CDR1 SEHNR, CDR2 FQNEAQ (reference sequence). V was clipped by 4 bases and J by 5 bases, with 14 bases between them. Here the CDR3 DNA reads TGTGCCAGCAGCTCACCGAACGGGGTGACTGAAGCTTTCTTT. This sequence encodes CASSSPNGVTEAFF.

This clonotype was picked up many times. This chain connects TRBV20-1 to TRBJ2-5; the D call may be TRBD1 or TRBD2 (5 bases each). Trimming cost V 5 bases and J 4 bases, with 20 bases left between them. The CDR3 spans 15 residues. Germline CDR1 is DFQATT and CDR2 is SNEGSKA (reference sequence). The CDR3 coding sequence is TGCAGTGCTGGGACCGACTACCGAGTAGGAGAGACCCAGTACTTC. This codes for CSAGTDYRVGETQYF.

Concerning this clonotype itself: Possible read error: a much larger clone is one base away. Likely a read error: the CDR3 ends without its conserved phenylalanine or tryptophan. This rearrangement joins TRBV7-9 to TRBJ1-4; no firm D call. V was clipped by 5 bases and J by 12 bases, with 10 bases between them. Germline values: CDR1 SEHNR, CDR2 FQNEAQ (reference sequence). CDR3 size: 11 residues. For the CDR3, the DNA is TGTGCCAGCAGCCTGGGTGTTGAACTGTTTGTT. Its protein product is CASSLGVELFV.

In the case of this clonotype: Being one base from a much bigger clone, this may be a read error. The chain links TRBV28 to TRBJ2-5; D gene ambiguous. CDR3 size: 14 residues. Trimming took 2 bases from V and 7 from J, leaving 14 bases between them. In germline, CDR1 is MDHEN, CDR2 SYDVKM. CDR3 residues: CASSLLSGVGTQYF. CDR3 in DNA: TGTGCCAGCAGTTTACTTTCAGGAGTAGGGACCCAGTACTTC.

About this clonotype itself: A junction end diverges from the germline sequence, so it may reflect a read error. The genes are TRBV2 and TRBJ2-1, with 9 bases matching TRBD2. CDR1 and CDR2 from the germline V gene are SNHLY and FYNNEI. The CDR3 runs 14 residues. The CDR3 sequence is CANQRGVTYNGQFF. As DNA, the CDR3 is TGTGCCAACCAGCGGGGGGTTACCTACAATGGGCAGTTCTTC.

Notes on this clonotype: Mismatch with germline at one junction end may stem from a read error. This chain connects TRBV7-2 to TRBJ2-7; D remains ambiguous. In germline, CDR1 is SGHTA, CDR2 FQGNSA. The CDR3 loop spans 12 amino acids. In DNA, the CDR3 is TGTGCCAGCAGCCCAGTCTCCTACGAGCGGTACTTC. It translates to CASSPVSYERYF. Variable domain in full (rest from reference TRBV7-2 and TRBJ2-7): GAGVSQSPSNKVTEKGKDVELRCDPISGHTALYWYRQSLGQGLEFLIYFQGNSAPDKSGLPSDRFSAERTGGSVSTLTIQRTQQEDSAVYLCASSPVSYERYFGPGTRLTVT.

The CDR3 here is CASSAGGLAGTDTQYF. CDR3 bases: TGTGCCAGCAGCGCAGGCGGACTAGCGGGCACAGATACGCAGTATTTT. The V gene is TRBV9, the J gene TRBJ2-3, with 10 bases that match TRBD2. The CDR3 is 16 residues long. Germline V gene lookup returns CDR1 SGDLS and CDR2 YYNGEE. J was trimmed by 1 base and V by 3 bases; bases with no gene match: 5.

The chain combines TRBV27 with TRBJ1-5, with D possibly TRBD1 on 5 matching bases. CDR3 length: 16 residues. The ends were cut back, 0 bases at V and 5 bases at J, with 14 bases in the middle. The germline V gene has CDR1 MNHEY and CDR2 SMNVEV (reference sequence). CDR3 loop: CASSLSGQLSDQPQHF. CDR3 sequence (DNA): TGTGCCAGCAGTTTATCGGGGCAGCTCTCGGATCAGCCCCAGCATTTT.

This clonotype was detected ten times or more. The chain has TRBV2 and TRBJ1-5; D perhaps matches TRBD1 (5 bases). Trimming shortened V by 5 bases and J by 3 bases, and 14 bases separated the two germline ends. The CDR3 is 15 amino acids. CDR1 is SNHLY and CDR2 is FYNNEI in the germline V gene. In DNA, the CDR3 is TGTGCCAGCAGTCAAGGGGTACAGAACAATCAGCCCCAGCATTTT. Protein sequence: CASSQGVQNNQPQHF.

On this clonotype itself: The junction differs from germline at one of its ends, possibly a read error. The CDR3 is CASRLKGPAGMNTEAFF. The DNA for the CDR3 is TGTGCCAGCCGCTTAAAAGGTCCGGCCGGCATGAACACTGAAGCTTTCTTT. The V gene is TRBV7-2, the J gene TRBJ1-1; D is undetermined. CDR3 size: 17 residues. Germline V gene sequence: CDR1 SGHTA, CDR2 FQGNSA.